Listed below are T cell receptor beta chains from one sample, sequenced in a study of OX40 agonist ivuxolimab in advanced cancers. Sequencing used immunoSEQ multiplex PCR; TCRdb keeps in-frame clones, though not all of them. This table has some 74,000 clones, roughly 90% appearing once. The specimen comprised CD4+ or CD8+ T cells sorted from blood, sampled in a trial of the OX40 agonist ivuxolimab. These receptors were obtained from an adult with an advanced solid tumor such as melanoma, head and neck, liver or kidney cancer. The CDR3 runs from the conserved cysteine through the conserved F or W. Each record gives: V gene, CDR3 length, D gene, clone size, J gene, CDR3 protein, CDR3 DNA. A D gene is named only where the DNA matches it firmly. Clone sizes are given selectively: once, few, many, or a class where the clone is expanded.

>TRBV28|14|-|-|TRBJ1-2
CASSRSSSYYGYTF
TGTGCCAGCAGTCGGTCGTCGTCCTACTATGGCTACACCTTC
>TRBV27|14|-|-|TRBJ2-1
CASSTSTVLVEQFF
-
>TRBV19|15|TRBD2|-|TRBJ2-1
CASTELAGAYNEQFF
TGTGCCAGTACCGAACTAGCGGGAGCCTACAATGAGCAGTTCTTC
>TRBV6-1|11|-|-|TRBJ1-2
CASSHSYGYTF
TGTGCCAGCAGTCACAGCTATGGCTACACCTTC
>TRBV6-6|15|TRBD1|-|TRBJ2-5
CASSYPETRGETQYF
TGTGCCAGCAGTTACCCGGAGACCAGGGGGGAGACCCAGTACTTC
>TRBV6-1|15|TRBD1|-|TRBJ2-1
CASTLGQASYNEQFF
TGTGCCAGCACTCTGGGACAGGCCTCCTACAATGAGCAGTTCTTC
>TRBV28|14|-|-|TRBJ1-2
CAVRAGQPTGGYTF
TGTGCCGTCAGGGCGGGACAACCTACGGGCGGCTACACCTTC
>TRBV4-2|14|-|-|TRBJ2-5
CASSQGGEDGTQYF
TGTGCCAGCAGCCAAGGAGGGGAAGACGGGACCCAGTACTTC
>TRBV7-2|13|-|few|TRBJ1-2
CASSLLGPYGYTF
TGTGCCAGCAGCTTACTAGGGCCCTATGGCTACACCTTC
>TRBV4-1|16|TRBD1|once|TRBJ1-2
CASSQDAPQGGYGYTF
TGCGCCAGCAGCCAAGATGCACCCCAGGGGGGGTATGGCTACACCTTC
>TRBV28|15|TRBD1|-|TRBJ1-1
CASTRSGQGNTEAFF
TGTGCCAGCACCCGATCCGGACAGGGGAACACTGAAGCTTTCTTT
>TRBV21-1|19|-|few|TRBJ1-1
CASSKVVRGRDPRFTEAFF
TGTGCCAGCAGCAAAGTAGTAAGGGGCCGAGACCCTCGGTTCACTGAAGCTTTCTTT
>TRBV18|16|TRBD2|-|TRBJ2-3
CASSPSTSGRGDTQYF
TGTGCCAGCTCACCCAGCACTAGCGGCCGAGGGGATACGCAGTATTTT
>TRBV6-1|17|-|-|TRBJ1-3
CASSERSHGASGNTIYF
TGTGCCAGCAGTGAAAGGTCACACGGCGCCTCTGGAAACACCATATATTTT